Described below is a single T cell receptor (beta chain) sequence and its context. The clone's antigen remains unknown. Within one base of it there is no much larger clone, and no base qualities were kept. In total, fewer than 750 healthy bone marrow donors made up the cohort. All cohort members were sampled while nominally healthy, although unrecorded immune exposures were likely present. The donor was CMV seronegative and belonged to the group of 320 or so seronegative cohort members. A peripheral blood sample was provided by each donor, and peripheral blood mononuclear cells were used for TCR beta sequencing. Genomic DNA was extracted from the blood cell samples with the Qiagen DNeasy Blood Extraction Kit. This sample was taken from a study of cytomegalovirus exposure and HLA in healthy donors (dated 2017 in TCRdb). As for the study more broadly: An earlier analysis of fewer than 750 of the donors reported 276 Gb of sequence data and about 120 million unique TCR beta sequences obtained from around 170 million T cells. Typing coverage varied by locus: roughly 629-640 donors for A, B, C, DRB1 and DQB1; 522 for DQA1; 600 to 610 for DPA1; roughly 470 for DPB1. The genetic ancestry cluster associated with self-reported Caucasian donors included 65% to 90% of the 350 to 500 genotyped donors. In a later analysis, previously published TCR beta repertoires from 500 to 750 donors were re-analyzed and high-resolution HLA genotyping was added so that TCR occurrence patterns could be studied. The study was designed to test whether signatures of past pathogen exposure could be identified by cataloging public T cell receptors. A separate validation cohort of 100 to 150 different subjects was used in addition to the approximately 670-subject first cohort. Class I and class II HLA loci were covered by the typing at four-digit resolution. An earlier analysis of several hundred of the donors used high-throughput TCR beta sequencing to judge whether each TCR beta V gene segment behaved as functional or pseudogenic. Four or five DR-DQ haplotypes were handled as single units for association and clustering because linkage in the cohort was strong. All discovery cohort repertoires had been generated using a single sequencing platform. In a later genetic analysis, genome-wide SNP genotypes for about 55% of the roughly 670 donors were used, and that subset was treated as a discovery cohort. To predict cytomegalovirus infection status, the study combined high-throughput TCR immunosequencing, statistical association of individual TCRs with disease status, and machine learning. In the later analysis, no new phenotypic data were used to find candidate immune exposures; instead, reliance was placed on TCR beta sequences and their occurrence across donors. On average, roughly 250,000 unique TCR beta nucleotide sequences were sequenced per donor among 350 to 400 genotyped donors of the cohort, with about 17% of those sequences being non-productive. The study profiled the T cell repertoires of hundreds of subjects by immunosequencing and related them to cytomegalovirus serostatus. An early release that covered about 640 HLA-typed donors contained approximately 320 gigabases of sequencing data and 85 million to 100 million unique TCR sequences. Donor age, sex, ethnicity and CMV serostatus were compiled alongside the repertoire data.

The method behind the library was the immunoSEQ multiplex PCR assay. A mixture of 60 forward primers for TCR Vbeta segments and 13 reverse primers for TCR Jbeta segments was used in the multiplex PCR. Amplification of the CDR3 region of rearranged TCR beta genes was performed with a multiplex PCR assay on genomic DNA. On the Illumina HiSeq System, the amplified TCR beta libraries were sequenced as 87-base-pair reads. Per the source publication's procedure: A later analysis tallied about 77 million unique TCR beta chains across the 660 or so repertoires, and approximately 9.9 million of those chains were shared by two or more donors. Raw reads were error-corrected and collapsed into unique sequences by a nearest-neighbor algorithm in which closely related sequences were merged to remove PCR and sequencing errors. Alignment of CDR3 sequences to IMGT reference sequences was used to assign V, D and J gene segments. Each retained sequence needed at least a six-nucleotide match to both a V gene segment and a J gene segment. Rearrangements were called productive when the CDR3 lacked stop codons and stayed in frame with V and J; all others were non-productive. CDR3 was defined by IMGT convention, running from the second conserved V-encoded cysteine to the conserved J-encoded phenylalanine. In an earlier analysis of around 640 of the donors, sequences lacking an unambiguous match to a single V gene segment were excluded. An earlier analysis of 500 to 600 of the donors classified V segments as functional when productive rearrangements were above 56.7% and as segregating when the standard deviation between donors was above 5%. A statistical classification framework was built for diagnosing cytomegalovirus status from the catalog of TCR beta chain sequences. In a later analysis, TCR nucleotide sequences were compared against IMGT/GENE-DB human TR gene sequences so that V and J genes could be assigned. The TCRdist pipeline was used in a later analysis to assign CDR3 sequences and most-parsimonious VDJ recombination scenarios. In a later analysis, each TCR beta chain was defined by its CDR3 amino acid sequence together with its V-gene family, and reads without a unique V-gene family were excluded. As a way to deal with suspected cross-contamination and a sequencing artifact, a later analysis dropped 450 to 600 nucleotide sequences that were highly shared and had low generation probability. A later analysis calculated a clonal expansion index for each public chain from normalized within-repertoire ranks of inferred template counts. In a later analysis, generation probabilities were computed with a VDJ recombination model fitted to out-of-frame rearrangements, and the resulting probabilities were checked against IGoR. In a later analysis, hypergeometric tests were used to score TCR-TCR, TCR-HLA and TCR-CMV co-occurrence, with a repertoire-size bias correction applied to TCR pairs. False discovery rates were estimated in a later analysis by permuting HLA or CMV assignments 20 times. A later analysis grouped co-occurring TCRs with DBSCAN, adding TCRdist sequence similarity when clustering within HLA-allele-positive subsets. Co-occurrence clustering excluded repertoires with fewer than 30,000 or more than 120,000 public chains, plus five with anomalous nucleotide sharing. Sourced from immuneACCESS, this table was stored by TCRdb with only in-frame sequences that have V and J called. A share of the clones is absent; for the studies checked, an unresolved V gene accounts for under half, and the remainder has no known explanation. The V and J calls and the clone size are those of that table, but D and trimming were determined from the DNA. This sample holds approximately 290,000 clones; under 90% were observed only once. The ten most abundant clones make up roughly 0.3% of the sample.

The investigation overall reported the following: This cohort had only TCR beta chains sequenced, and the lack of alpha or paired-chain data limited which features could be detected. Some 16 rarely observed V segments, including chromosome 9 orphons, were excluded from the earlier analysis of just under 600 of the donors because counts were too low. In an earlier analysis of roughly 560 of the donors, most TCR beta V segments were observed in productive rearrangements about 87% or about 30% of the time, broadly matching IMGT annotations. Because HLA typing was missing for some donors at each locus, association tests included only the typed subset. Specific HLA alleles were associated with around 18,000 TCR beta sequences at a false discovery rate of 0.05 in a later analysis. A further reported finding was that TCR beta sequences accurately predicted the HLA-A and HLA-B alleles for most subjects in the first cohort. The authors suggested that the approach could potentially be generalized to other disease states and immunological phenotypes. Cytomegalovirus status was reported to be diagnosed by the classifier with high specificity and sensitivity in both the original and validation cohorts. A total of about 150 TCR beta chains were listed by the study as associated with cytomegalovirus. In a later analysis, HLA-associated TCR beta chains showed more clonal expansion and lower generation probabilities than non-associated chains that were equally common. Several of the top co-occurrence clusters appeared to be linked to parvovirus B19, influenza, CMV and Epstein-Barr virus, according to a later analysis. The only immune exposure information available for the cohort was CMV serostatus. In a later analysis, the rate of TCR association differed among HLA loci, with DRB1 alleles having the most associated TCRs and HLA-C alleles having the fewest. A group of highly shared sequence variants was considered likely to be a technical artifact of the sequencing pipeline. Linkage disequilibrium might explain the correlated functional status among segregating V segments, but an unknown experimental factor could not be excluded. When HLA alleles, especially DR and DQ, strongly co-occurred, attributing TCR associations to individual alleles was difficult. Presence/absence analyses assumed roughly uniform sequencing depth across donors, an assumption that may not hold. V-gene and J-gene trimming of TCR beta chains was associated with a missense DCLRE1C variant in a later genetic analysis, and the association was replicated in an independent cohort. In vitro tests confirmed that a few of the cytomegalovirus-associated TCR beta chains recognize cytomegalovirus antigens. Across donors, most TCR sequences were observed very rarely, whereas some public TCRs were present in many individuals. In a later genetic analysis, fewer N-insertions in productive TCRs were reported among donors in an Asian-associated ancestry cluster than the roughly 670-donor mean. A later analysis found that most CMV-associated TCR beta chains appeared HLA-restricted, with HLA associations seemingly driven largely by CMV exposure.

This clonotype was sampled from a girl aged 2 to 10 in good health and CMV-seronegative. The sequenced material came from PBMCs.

This receptor has the CDR3 CATSRGTIAGGSYNEQFF. The DNA reads as follows: TGTGCCACCAGCAGGGGGACCATAGCGGGAGGCTCCTACAATGAGCAGTTCTTC. Recombination connected TRBV15 to TRBJ2-1; TRBD2 aligns with 10 central bases. Reading from cysteine to phenylalanine, the CDR3 counts 18 amino acids. Of the read, only the CDR3 DNA is kept; its 54 bases are in frame from base 1. The germline V gene (reference sequence) gives CDR1 as LNHNV and CDR2 as YYDKDF. For this chain, trimming is 3 bases at the V end and 0 bases at the J end, and the number of junction bases without a gene match is 8.